This T cell receptor (beta chain) appears in the sequencing data of a study of cytomegalovirus exposure and HLA in healthy donors. Overall study: There were approximately 85 million unique TCRs (from HLA-typed donors) in an early data release. General study results and limits: In a later analysis, at a false discovery rate of 0.05, some 15,000 TCR beta sequences were associated with HLA alleles. Cytomegalovirus association was listed for 150 to 200 TCR beta chains. An observed cluster of highly shared sequence variants was recorded as a likely sequencing artifact.

The PCR employed 60 Vbeta primers together with 13 Jbeta primers. The data were produced by immunoSEQ multiplex PCR, yet TCRdb's version contains in-frame clones alone and is incomplete. The sample shows 170,000 or so clones, 84% of them seen only once. V lost 0 bases to trimming and J lost 1 base; unmatched junction nucleotides: 3. The CDR3 consists of 15 residues. CDR1 is SGDLS and CDR2 is YYNGEE in the germline V gene. With regard to this clone: Its cognate antigen is unknown.

This TCR was recovered from a girl aged 5 to 17 in good health and CMV-seropositive. The sample was PBMCs. The chain is built from TRBV9 and TRBJ1-1; 7 nucleotides line up with TRBD1. Here the CDR3 DNA reads TGTGCCAGCAGCGTAGATCCAGGGGGGAACACTGAAGCTTTCTTT. Its protein product is CASSVDPGGNTEAFF. Combining the CDR3 with reference TRBV9 and TRBJ1-1 gives the whole variable domain DSGVTQTPKHLITATGQRVTLRCSPRSGDLSVYWYQQSLDQGLQFLIQYYNGEERAKGNILERFSAQQFPDLHSELNLSSLELGDSALYFCASSVDPGGNTEAFFGQGTRLTVV.